This T cell receptor (beta chain) is drawn from a study of cytomegalovirus exposure and HLA in healthy donors. The wider study: Drawn from HLA-typed donors, tens of millions of unique TCRs were held in an early data release. Study outcomes and limitations: In the analysis, some V segments, TRBV6-2 and TRBV6-3 included, were excluded as indistinguishable. In an earlier analysis, in some 540 donors, most V segments appeared productive either ~87% or ~30% of the time.

The PCR ran on 60 Vbeta and 13 Jbeta primers. Measured with immunoSEQ multiplex PCR; TCRdb has only the in-frame clones, and not every one. The sample records some 130,000 clones, 70% to 90% being singletons. The length of the CDR3 is 15 residues. Trimming removed 8 bases from V and 0 bases from J, with 14 bases in between. From germline, CDR1 is MDHEN and CDR2 SYDVKM. A word on this clone: No antigen is known for it.

The sample taken for sequencing was PBMCs. The TCR comes from a woman aged 40 to 50 in good health and CMV-seropositive. V and J are TRBV28 and TRBJ2-1; a possible D gene is TRBD2 (5 bases). In DNA, the CDR3 is TGTGCCAGCTTGGACGGCGGGTCCTCCTACAATGAGCAGTTCTTC. Amino acid sequence: CASLDGGSSYNEQFF.